These 23 T cell receptor beta chains were sequenced from one sample in a study of beta chain features in type 1 diabetes. General study results and limits: Type 1 diabetes patients had moderately but significantly shorter TCRB CDR3s in all four CD4+ subsets.

Their recognized antigens are unknown. Every isolated RNA sample was fully reverse transcribed, so sequencing captured expressed TCRB transcripts. Sequenced by immunoSEQ multiplex PCR; TCRdb stores in-frame clones only, minus some. Here the sample spans 550,000 to 850,000 clones, roughly 13% being singletons. Sequenced material: naive CD4+ T cells from blood. The receptor set was obtained from a man aged 18 to 29 with type 1 diabetes.

The rearrangement links TRBV5-4 to TRBJ2-5, with D maybe TRBD2 (5 bases). Between the trimmed V and J ends, which lost 2 bases and 5 bases, there was a span of 16 bases. The germline CDR1 and CDR2 sequences are SGHNT and YYREEE (reference sequence). This CDR3 spans 15 amino acids. CDR3: CASSFQKGDKETQYF. In nucleotides, the CDR3 is TGTGCCAGCAGCTTCCAGAAGGGAGATAAGGAGACCCAGTACTTC.

The chain joins TRBV2 to TRBJ1-1; D not resolved. Germline loops: CDR1 SNHLY, CDR2 FYNNEI. With 7 bases removed from V and 6 bases from J, the gap between germline ends came to 18 bases. The length of the CDR3 is 14 residues. In DNA form, the CDR3 reads TGTGCCAGCAACTTAGACATCTGGTTCCCTGAAGCTTTCTTT. Protein product: CASNLDIWFPEAFF.

About this clone itself: The identical CDR3 is also encoded by other nucleotide sequences in the sample. The J gene is TRBJ2-3, the V gene TRBV7-9; no reliable D call. The CDR3 totals 13 residues. The V end was cut by 1 base, the J end by 0 bases, with 2 bases between. CDR1 and CDR2 (germline): SEHNR, FQNEAQ (reference sequence). CDR3: CASSLGSTDTQYF. The CDR3 DNA sequence: TGTGCCAGCAGCTTAGGTAGCACAGATACGCAGTATTTT.

This clone was observed a few times. This sample also contains other DNA sequences that code for the same CDR3. The chain couples TRBV29-1 to TRBJ2-1, with D possibly being TRBD1 (6 bases). Trimming removed 2 bases at V and 5 bases at J, with 7 bases between. The CDR3 is 12 amino acids. Germline values: CDR1 SQVTM, CDR2 ANQGSEA. This CDR3 reads CSVERDNNEQFF. The CDR3 coding sequence is TGCAGCGTTGAAAGGGACAACAATGAGCAGTTCTTC.

This clone has more than one count but fewer than ten. V is TRBV10-3 and J is TRBJ1-1; D not resolved. Germline V gene lookup returns CDR1 ENHRY and CDR2 SYGVKD. The CDR3 has 13 amino acids. The ends were cut back, 7 bases at V and 6 bases at J, with 15 bases in the middle. The CDR3 sequence: CAIKMREQAEAFF. In nucleotides, the CDR3 is TGTGCCATCAAAATGAGGGAGCAAGCTGAAGCTTTCTTT.

Here the CDR3 reads CASSTQANTEAFF. The CDR3 DNA is TGTGCCAGTAGTACACAGGCGAACACTGAAGCTTTCTTT. This chain links TRBV19 with TRBJ1-1; possibly TRBD1 for D (5 bases). The germline V gene encodes CDR1 LNHDA and CDR2 SQIVND (reference sequence). Trimming removed 4 bases at V and 1 base at J, with 7 bases between. The CDR3 covers 13 residues. The entire variable domain, with the rest obtained from reference TRBV19 and TRBJ1-1, is as follows: DGGITQSPKYLFRKEGQNVTLSCEQNLNHDAMYWYRQDPGQGLRLIYYSQIVNDFQKGDIAEGYSVSREKKESFPLTVTSAQKNPTAFYLCASSTQANTEAFFGQGTRLTVV.

The sample holds a few counts of this clone. J is TRBJ1-2 and V is TRBV28; D gene ambiguous. Germline CDR1 and CDR2: MDHEN and SYDVKM. Trimming shortened V by 2 bases and J by 7 bases, and 11 bases separated the two germline ends. CDR3 length: 13 amino acids. Here the CDR3 DNA reads TGTGCCAGCAGTTTAGGGGTCGGGCGTGGCTACACCTTC. Its translation: CASSLGVGRGYTF.

There are a few counts of this clone. Within the sample, other DNA sequences also encode this same CDR3. The chain employs TRBV18 and TRBJ1-4, with D uncertain. The V gene's germline CDR1 is KGHSH and CDR2 LQKENI. The V end was cut by 0 bases, the J end by 8 bases, with 4 bases between. This CDR3 is 12 amino acids long. CDR3 sequence: CASSPPGEKLFF. In DNA, the CDR3 is TGTGCCAGCTCACCACCCGGAGAAAAACTGTTTTTT.

This clone turned up a few times. The chain joins TRBV30 to TRBJ1-1; D is perhaps TRBD1 (5 bases). This CDR3 has 12 amino acids. Trimming cost V 4 bases and J 6 bases, with 12 bases left between them. The V gene's germline CDR1 is GTSNPN and CDR2 SVGIG (reference sequence). CDR3 nucleotide sequence: TGTGCCTGGACCAGGGTACTCTCTGAAGCTTTCTTT. Its protein is CAWTRVLSEAFF.

The CDR3 loop reads CASSLGKRGGDKNIQYF. DNA of the CDR3: TGTGCCAGCAGCTTAGGCAAGCGGGGGGGCGACAAAAACATTCAGTACTTC. The chain uses TRBV13 and TRBJ2-4, with 10 bases matching TRBD2. This CDR3 is built from 17 residues. With 0 bases clipped from V and 3 bases from J, the junction kept 5 bases outside the gene matches. The V gene's germline CDR1 is PRHDT and CDR2 FYEKMQ (reference sequence).

This clone appeared a few times. V gene TRBV7-9 combines with J gene TRBJ2-3; D is possibly TRBD1 or TRBD2 (5 bases each). CDR1 is SEHNR and CDR2 is FQNEAQ in the germline V gene (reference sequence). V shed 4 bases and J shed 6 bases, with 17 bases lying between them. CDR3 length: 15 amino acids. CDR3 residues: CASSSGRTISDTQYF. In nucleotides, the CDR3 is TGTGCCAGCAGCTCGGGACGGACGATTAGCGATACGCAGTATTTT.

This clone was seen a few times. This chain links TRBV2 with TRBJ2-7; D is possibly TRBD1 (6 bases). This CDR3 contains 13 residues. Trimming took 6 bases from V and 2 from J, leaving 11 bases between them. The germline CDR1 and CDR2 sequences are SNHLY and FYNNEI. The chain's CDR3 is CASRLTGTYEQYF. The CDR3 DNA follows: TGTGCCAGCAGGCTGACAGGTACCTACGAGCAGTACTTC.

This clone was recorded a few times. CDR3: CAWSVREDFSYEQYF. The CDR3 coding sequence is TGTGCCTGGAGTGTACGGGAGGACTTCTCCTACGAGCAGTACTTC. V usage is TRBV30 and J usage is TRBJ2-7, with 7 bases that match TRBD2. V was pared by 0 bases and J by 0 bases, with 5 bases of the junction left unmatched. In germline, CDR1 is GTSNPN, CDR2 SVGIG (reference sequence). The CDR3 is 15 amino acids.

CDR3 in amino acids: CASSKLRGISYEQYF. CDR3 nucleotide sequence: TGTGCCAGCAGCAAGCTACGGGGGATCTCCTACGAGCAGTACTTC. This chain links TRBV21-1 with TRBJ2-7; the table's D call, TRBD2, was not checked against the DNA. TRBV21-1 is tagged as a pseudogene. The CDR3 consists of 15 residues.

This clone showed up just a few times. V and J are TRBV5-1 and TRBJ2-7, with 7 bases aligning to TRBD1. This CDR3 has 11 residues. V was clipped by 0 bases and J by 13 bases; unmatched bases: 4. The germline V gene encodes CDR1 SGHRS and CDR2 YFSETQ. The CDR3 loop reads CASSLEGTVYF. The CDR3, as DNA: TGCGCCAGCAGCTTGGAGGGGACAGTATACTTC.

The chain couples TRBV2 to TRBJ1-1; no reliable D call. The germline V gene has CDR1 SNHLY and CDR2 FYNNEI. Trimming left V 4 bases short and J 1 base short, with 10 bases between. The CDR3 is 14 residues long. DNA of the CDR3: TGTGCCAGCAGTGGTGTTCTCGCGAACACTGAAGCTTTCTTT. It is translated as CASSGVLANTEAFF.

V gene TRBV28 combines with J gene TRBJ2-7; TRBD1 is a possible D gene (5 bases). Germline V CDR1 and CDR2: MDHEN, SYDVKM. This CDR3 has 14 amino acids. Trimming took off 6 bases at V and 6 bases at J, with 18 bases between the two ends. The CDR3 coding sequence is TGTGCCAGCAGCCGACTGACAGCTTATTCCGAGCAGTACTTC. It yields the protein CASSRLTAYSEQYF.

This chain connects TRBV11-2 to TRBJ2-5, with 11 positions matching TRBD2. The CDR3 runs to 16 residues. V gave up 3 bases and J gave up 5 bases; unmatched junction bases: 8. Germline V gene lookup returns CDR1 SGHAT and CDR2 FQNNGV. The CDR3 loop reads CASSFGSGGARETQYF. CDR3 in DNA: TGTGCCAGCAGCTTCGGTAGCGGGGGGGCAAGGGAGACCCAGTACTTC.

This chain connects TRBV6-6 to TRBJ1-5; D remains unclear. V shed 8 bases and J shed 4 bases, with 9 bases lying between them. Germline V lookup: CDR1 MNHNY, CDR2 SVGAGI (reference sequence). The CDR3 length is 12 residues. DNA for the CDR3: TGTGCCAGCTCGGACGGAAATCAGCCCCAGCATTTT. The encoded protein is CASSDGNQPQHF.

The chain combines TRBV6-6 with TRBJ2-1; the D call may be TRBD1 or TRBD2 (5 bases each). This CDR3 is 12 amino acids long. V lost 6 bases and J 7 bases, leaving 10 bases between the germline ends. Germline V gives CDR1 MNHNY, CDR2 SVGAGI (reference sequence). As DNA, the CDR3 is TGTGCCAGCAGGCCATGGGGGAATGAGCAGTTCTTC. It specifies CASRPWGNEQFF.

This sequence joins TRBV7-8 and TRBJ2-2; 8 bases map to TRBD2. The trim removed 5 bases at V and 1 base at J, leaving 6 bases unmatched. The CDR3 length is 16 residues. The germline CDR1 and CDR2 sequences are SGHVS and FQNEAQ. The CDR3 DNA reads as TGTGCCAGCAGCCCCCGGGGGGGCGGGAACACCGGGGAGCTGTTTTTT. This translates into CASSPRGGGNTGELFF.

As for this clone: At the DNA level, this CDR3 is encoded by other sequences in the same sample as well. The chain carries TRBV30 and TRBJ1-1; no definite D call. Trimming stripped 0 bases from V and 7 bases from J, with 6 bases between. The germline CDR1 and CDR2 sequences are GTSNPN and SVGIG (reference sequence). The CDR3 totals 11 residues. The CDR3 DNA sequence: TGTGCCTGGAGTGTTGGAGTTGAAGCTTTCTTT. It translates to CAWSVGVEAFF. The full variable domain, with the rest looked up from reference TRBV30 and TRBJ1-1, is SQTIHQWPATLVQPVGSPLSLECTVEGTSNPNLYWYRQAAGRGLQLLFYSVGIGQISSEVPQNLSASRPQDRQFILSSKKLLLSDSGFYLCAWSVGVEAFFGQGTRLTVV.

This clone was counted a few times. The chain recombines TRBV30 with TRBJ1-5; no firm D call. CDR1 is GTSNPN and CDR2 is SVGIG in the germline V gene (reference sequence). The CDR3 is made up of 13 amino acids. The V end was cut by 3 bases, the J end by 0 bases, with 6 bases between. CDR3 region: CAWRSDSNQPQHF. The CDR3 nucleotides are TGTGCCTGGAGATCAGATAGCAATCAGCCCCAGCATTTT.